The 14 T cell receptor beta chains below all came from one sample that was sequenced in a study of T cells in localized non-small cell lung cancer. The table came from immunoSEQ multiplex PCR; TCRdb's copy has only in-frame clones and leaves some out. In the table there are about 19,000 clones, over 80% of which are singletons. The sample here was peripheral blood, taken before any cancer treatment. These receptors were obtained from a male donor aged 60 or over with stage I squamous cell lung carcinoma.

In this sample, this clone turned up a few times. CDR3 DNA sequence: TGTGCCAGCAGCTTAGGGACAGGAACAGATACGCAGTATTTT. This encodes CASSLGTGTDTQYF. The V gene is TRBV7-7, the J gene TRBJ2-3; 7 bases match TRBD1. Germline V gene lookup returns CDR1 SSHAT and CDR2 FNYEAQ (reference sequence). This CDR3 comprises 14 residues. V was pared by 1 base and J by 3 bases, with 1 base of the junction left unmatched.

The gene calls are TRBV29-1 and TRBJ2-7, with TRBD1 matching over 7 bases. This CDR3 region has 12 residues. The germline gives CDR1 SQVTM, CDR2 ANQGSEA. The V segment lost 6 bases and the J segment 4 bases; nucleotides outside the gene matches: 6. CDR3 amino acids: CSVGATGYEQYF. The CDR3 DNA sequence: TGCAGCGTGGGGGCGACAGGGTACGAGCAGTACTTC.

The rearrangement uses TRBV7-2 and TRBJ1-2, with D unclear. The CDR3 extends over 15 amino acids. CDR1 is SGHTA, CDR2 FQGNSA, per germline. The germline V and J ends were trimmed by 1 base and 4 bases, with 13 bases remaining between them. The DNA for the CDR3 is TGTGCCAGCAGCTTAGGGGTTGGCACCTCCTATGGCTACACCTTC. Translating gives CASSLGVGTSYGYTF.

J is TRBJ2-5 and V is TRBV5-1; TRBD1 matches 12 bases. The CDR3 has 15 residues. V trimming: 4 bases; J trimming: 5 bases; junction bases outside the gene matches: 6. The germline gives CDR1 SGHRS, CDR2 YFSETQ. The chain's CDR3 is CASSTQGQGAETQYF. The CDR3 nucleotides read TGCGCCAGCAGCACCCAGGGACAGGGGGCTGAGACCCAGTACTTC.

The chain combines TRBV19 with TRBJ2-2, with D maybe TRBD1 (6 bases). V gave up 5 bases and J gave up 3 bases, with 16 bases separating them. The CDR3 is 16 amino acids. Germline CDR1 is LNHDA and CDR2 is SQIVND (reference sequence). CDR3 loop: CASSANSDSYTGELFF. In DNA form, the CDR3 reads TGTGCCAGTAGTGCCAACTCGGACAGTTACACCGGGGAGCTGTTTTTT.

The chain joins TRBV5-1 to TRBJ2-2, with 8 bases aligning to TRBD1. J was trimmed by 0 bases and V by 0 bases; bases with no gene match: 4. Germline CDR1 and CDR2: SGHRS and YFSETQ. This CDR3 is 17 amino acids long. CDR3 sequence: CASSLGTGLPNTGELFF. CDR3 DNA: TGCGCCAGCAGCTTGGGGACAGGGCTCCCGAACACCGGGGAGCTGTTTTTT. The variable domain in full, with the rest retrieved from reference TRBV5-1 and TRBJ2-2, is KAGVTQTPRYLIKTRGQQVTLSCSPISGHRSVSWYQQTPGQGLQFLFEYFSETQRNKGNFPGRFSGRQFSNSRSEMNVSTLELGDSALYLCASSLGTGLPNTGELFFGEGSRLTVL.

Written as DNA, the CDR3 is TGTGCTAGTGGGCAGCAGGGGGAGACCCAGTACTTC. It encodes CASGQQGETQYF. This chain connects TRBV12-5 to TRBJ2-5, with a possible D match to TRBD1 (6 bases). Germline V CDR1 and CDR2: LGHNT, FRNRAP. The V gene lost 6 bases and the J gene lost 5 bases, with 10 bases spanning the gap. The CDR3 has 12 residues.

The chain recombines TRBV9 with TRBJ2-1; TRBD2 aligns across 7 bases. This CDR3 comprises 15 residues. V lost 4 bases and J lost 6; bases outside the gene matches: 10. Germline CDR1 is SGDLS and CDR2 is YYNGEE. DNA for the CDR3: TGTGCCAGCAGCCGAACTAGCGACACTTTCAATGAGCAGTTCTTC. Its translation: CASSRTSDTFNEQFF.

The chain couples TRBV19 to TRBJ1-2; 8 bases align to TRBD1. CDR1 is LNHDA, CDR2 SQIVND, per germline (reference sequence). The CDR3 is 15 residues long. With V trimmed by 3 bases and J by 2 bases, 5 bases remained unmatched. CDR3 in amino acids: CASSMTGQGNYGYTF. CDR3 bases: TGTGCCAGTAGTATGACTGGACAGGGCAACTATGGCTACACCTTC.

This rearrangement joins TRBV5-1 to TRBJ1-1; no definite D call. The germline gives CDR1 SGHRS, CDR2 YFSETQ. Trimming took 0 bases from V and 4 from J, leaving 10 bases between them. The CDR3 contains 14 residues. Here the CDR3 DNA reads TGCGCCAGCAGCTTGGGGACTCCAGGCACTGAAGCTTTCTTT. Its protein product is CASSLGTPGTEAFF.

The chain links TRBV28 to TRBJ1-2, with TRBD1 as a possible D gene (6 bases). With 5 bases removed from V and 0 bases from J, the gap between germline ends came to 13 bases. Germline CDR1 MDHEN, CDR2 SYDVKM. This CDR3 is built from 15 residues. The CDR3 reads CASSPGGPPNYGYTF. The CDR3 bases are TGTGCCAGCAGTCCGGGGGGGCCCCCTAACTATGGCTACACCTTC.

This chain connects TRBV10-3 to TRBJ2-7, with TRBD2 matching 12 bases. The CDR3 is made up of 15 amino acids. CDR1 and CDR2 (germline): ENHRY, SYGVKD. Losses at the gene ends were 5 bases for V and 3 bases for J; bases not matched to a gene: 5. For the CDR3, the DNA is TGTGCCATCAGTCCTTGGACTAGCGGGAACTACGAGCAGTACTTC. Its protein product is CAISPWTSGNYEQYF.

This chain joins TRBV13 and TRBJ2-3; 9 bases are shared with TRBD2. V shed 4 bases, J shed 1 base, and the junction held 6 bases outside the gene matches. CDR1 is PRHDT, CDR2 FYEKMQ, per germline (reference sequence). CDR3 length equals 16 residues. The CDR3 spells CASSSRASGGTDTQYF. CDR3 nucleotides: TGTGCCAGCAGCTCCCGGGCTAGCGGGGGCACAGATACGCAGTATTTT.

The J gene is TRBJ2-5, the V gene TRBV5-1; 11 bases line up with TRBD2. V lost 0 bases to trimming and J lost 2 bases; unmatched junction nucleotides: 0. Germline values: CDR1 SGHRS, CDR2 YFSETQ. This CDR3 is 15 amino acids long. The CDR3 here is CASSLGLAGQETQYF. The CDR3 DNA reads TGCGCCAGCAGCTTGGGACTAGCGGGACAAGAGACCCAGTACTTC.